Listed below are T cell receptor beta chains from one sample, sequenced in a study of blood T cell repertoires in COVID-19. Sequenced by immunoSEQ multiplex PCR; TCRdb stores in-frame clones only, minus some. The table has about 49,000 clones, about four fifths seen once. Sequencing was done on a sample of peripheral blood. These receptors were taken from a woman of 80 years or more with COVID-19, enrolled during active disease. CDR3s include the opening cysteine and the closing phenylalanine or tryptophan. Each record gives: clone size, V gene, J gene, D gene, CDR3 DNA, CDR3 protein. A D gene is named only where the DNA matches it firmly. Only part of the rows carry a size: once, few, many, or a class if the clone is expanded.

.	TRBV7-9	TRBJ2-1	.	TGTGCCAGCAGCTTAGGGGTTCAGGATGAGCAGTTCTTC	CASSLGVQDEQFF
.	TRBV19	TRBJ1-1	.	TGTGCCAGTAGTATGCTCCCAGAAATGAACACTGAAGCTTTCTTT	CASSMLPEMNTEAFF
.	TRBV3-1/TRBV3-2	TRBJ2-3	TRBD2	TGTGCCAGCAGCCTGAGCGGGAGGCTGACAGATACGCAGTATTTT	CASSLSGRLTDTQYF
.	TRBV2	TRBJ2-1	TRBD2	TGTGCCAGCAGTGACTACGTTCTAGCGGGCAATGAGCAGTTCTTC	CASSDYVLAGNEQFF
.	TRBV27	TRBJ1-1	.	TGTGCCAGCAGTTTTGGGTCTAGTACAAGGAACACTGAAGCTTTCTTT	CASSFGSSTRNTEAFF
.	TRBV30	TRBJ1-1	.	TGTGCCTGGAGGACACTGATAGGGAACACTGAAGCTTTCTTT	CAWRTLIGNTEAFF
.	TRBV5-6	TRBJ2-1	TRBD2	TGTGCCAGCAGCTTATTAGCGGGAAGCTCCTACAATGAGCAGTTCTTC	CASSLLAGSSYNEQFF
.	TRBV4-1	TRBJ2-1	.	TGCGCCAGCAGCCCGCTCGCGGGGAATGAGCAGTTCTTC	CASSPLAGNEQFF
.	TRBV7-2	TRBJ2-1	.	TGTGCCAGCAGCTTAGCGCTGGGGCGGAGCTCCTACAATGAGCAGTTCTTC	CASSLALGRSSYNEQFF
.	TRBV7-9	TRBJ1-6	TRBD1	TGTGCCAGCAGCTTAGTACAGGGGAGGATTTCACCCCTCCACTTT	CASSLVQGRISPLHF
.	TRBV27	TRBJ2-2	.	TGTGTGGCCGGGAACACGTTTACCGGGGAGCTGTTTTTT	CVAGNTFTGELFF
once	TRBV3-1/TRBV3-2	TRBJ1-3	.	TGTGCCAGCAGCCAAGTGTGGGGAGTTGGAAACACCATATATTTT	CASSQVWGVGNTIYF
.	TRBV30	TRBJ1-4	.	TGTGCCTGGAGTGTGGGAGGCTCAGGGATGGGCGAAAAACTGTTTTTT	CAWSVGGSGMGEKLFF
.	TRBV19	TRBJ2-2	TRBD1	TGTGCCAGTAGCCGGGACAGCGCGAACACCGGGGAGCTGTTTTTT	CASSRDSANTGELFF
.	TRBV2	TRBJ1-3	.	TGTGCCAGCGCGGGACGGATCTCTGGAAACACCATATATTTT	CASAGRISGNTIYF
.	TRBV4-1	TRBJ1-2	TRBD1	TGCGCCAGCAGCCAAGGGGCAGGGGGAGTCTATGGCTACACCTTC	CASSQGAGGVYGYTF
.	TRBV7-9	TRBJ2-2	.	TGTGCCAGCAGCTTAGGAAGCGGAAACACCGGGGAGCTGTTTTTT	CASSLGSGNTGELFF
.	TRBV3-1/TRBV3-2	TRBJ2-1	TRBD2	TGTGCCAGCAGCCAAGCCGGGACTAGCGGGAGATTGTATGAGCAGTTCTTC	CASSQAGTSGRLYEQFF
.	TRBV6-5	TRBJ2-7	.	TGTGCCAGCAGGGGGGGGACAGGAAGTTACGAGCAGTACTTC	CASRGGTGSYEQYF
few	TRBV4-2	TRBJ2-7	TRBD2	TGTGCCAGCAGCCATGGGACCGGGACTAGCTCCTACGAGCAGTACTTC	CASSHGTGTSSYEQYF
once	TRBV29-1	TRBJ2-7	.	TGCAGCGTTGAATTGGACTTCGAGAGCTACGAGCAGTACTTC	CSVELDFESYEQYF
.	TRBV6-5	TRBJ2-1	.	TGTGCCAGCAGTTGGGGCAAGGAGGGAGGTGAGCAGTTCTTC	CASSWGKEGGEQFF
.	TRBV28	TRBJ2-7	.	TGTGCCAGCAGCCCCTCGGGGAGAAAATCCGGCGAGCAGTACTTC	CASSPSGRKSGEQYF